The 29 T cell receptor beta chains below come from one sample, sequenced in a study of blood T cell repertoires in COVID-19. Measured with immunoSEQ multiplex PCR; TCRdb has only the in-frame clones, and not every one. The sample carries tens of thousands of clones, 82% recorded once. Sequenced input: peripheral blood. The receptors come from a human donor with acute or convalescent COVID-19. The donor label of this sample is uncertain.

The chain is built from TRBV5-8 and TRBJ2-5; 13 bases map to TRBD2. The V gene end was trimmed by 3 bases and the J gene end by 1 base; junction bases not matched to a gene: 3. The germline gives CDR1 SGHTS, CDR2 YDEGEE. The CDR3 loop spans 16 amino acids. CDR3 in amino acids: CASSSWTSGGQETQYF. The CDR3 DNA reads as TGTGCCAGCAGCTCCTGGACTAGCGGGGGCCAAGAGACCCAGTACTTC.

This rearrangement joins TRBV2 to TRBJ1-1; no firm D call. Germline values: CDR1 SNHLY, CDR2 FYNNEI. The V gene lost 7 bases and the J gene lost 1 base, with 13 bases spanning the gap. This CDR3 region has 14 residues. CDR3 nucleotides: TGTGCCAGCACCCCCCCGGTCCAGAACACTGAAGCTTTCTTT. This codes for CASTPPVQNTEAFF.

The J gene is TRBJ1-1, the V gene TRBV11-3; 9 bases are a match to TRBD1. Germline trimming cut 5 bases from V and 7 bases from J; bases unmatched to any gene: 5. The CDR3 totals 13 residues. Germline assignment: CDR1 SGHNT and CDR2 YENEEA. The chain's CDR3 is CASSGGQGFEAFF. The CDR3 DNA sequence: TGTGCCAGCAGCGGGGGACAGGGCTTTGAAGCTTTCTTT.

For the CDR3, the DNA is TGTGCCAGCAGCCAAGTTATGAACACTGAAGCTTTCTTT. Its translation is CASSQVMNTEAFF. This chain links TRBV3-1 (or the pseudogene TRBV3-2) with TRBJ1-1; D remains unclear. Between the trimmed V and J ends, which lost 1 base and 0 bases, there was a span of 3 bases. Germline V gene lookup returns CDR1 LGHDT and CDR2 YNNKEL (reference sequence). This CDR3 has 13 residues.

The chain uses TRBV30 and TRBJ2-4; D is perhaps TRBD2 (7 bases). This CDR3 spans 14 amino acids. Germline-derived CDR1 and CDR2 are GTSNPN and SVGIG (reference sequence). Trimming stripped 2 bases from V and 7 bases from J, with 15 bases between. CDR3 coding DNA: TGTGCCTGGAGTAGAGGGGGGGCGCTGAACATTCAGTACTTC. Amino acid sequence: CAWSRGGALNIQYF.

The genes are TRBV2 and TRBJ1-5, with 8 bases identical to TRBD1. This CDR3 contains 14 residues. Germline V gene data show CDR1 as SNHLY and CDR2 as FYNNEI. After removal of 6 bases from V and 2 bases from J, the junction contained 3 bases not matched to a gene. The CDR3 region has the DNA TGTGCCAGCAGACAGGGGGGTGGCAATCAGCCCCAGCATTTT. Its translation: CASRQGGGNQPQHF.

This rearrangement joins TRBV9 to TRBJ2-2; 7 bases line up with TRBD1. The CDR3 is 16 amino acids. The germline V gene has CDR1 SGDLS and CDR2 YYNGEE. The trim removed 4 bases at V and 1 base at J, leaving 7 bases unmatched. As DNA, the CDR3 is TGTGCCAGCAGCCTAAAAGGGGGCGAGAACACCGGGGAGCTGTTTTTT. Residues: CASSLKGGENTGELFF.

The chain has TRBV14 and TRBJ2-5; D uncertain. CDR1 SGHDN and CDR2 FVKESK come from the germline V gene. V was clipped by 4 bases and J by 5 bases, with 11 bases between them. This CDR3 comprises 13 residues. The CDR3 region is CASSLGGYETQYF. CDR3 sequence (DNA): TGTGCCAGCAGCCTAGGCGGCTATGAGACCCAGTACTTC. Full variable domain (remainder filled in from reference TRBV14 and TRBJ2-5): EAGVTQFPSHSVIEKGQTVTLRCDPISGHDNLYWYRRVMGKEIKFLLHFVKESKQDESGMPNNRFLAERTGGTYSTLKVQPAELEDSGVYFCASSLGGYETQYFGPGTRLLVL.

The V and J genes are TRBV29-1 and TRBJ2-1; 8 bases are a match to TRBD2. Looked up from germline, CDR1 is SQVTM and CDR2 is ANQGSEA. V trimming: 3 bases; J trimming: 7 bases; junction bases outside the gene matches: 8. The length of the CDR3 is 14 residues. For the CDR3, the DNA is TGCAGCGTTGACCGGAGCGGGAGTAGTAATGAGCAGTTCTTC. Its protein is CSVDRSGSSNEQFF.

The CDR3 DNA sequence: TGTGCCAGCTCCCAGGACAGGTGGGGCACTGAAGCTTTCTTT. Its protein product is CASSQDRWGTEAFF. J is TRBJ1-1 and V is TRBV18, with 7 nucleotides matching TRBD1. V trimming: 6 bases; J trimming: 4 bases; junction bases outside the gene matches: 8. This CDR3 is built from 14 residues. Germline V gene sequence: CDR1 KGHSH, CDR2 LQKENI.

The chain couples TRBV6-5 to TRBJ1-1; no clear D. Germline lookup yields CDR1 MNHEY and CDR2 SVGAGI. The V end lost 2 bases, the J end lost 7 bases, and 17 bases lay between the germline ends. The CDR3 is 15 residues long. The CDR3: CASSYQAWVRGEAFF. DNA of the CDR3: TGTGCCAGCAGTTACCAAGCGTGGGTTCGTGGTGAAGCTTTCTTT.

This chain joins TRBV14 and TRBJ1-1; tentatively, D is TRBD1 (6 bases). V was cut by 3 bases and J by 4 bases, with 12 bases left in between. Germline CDR1 reads SGHDN; CDR2 reads FVKESK. The CDR3 has 14 amino acids. CDR3 loop: CASSQSGQLTEAFF. CDR3 DNA sequence: TGTGCCAGCAGCCAGTCGGGACAACTCACTGAAGCTTTCTTT.

To note about this clone: This sample also contains other DNA sequences that code for the same CDR3. The rearrangement joins TRBV19 to TRBJ1-5; 11 positions agree with TRBD1. The CDR3 has 13 residues. With V trimmed by 6 bases and J by 6 bases, 1 base remained unmatched. Germline CDR1 reads LNHDA; CDR2 reads SQIVND (reference sequence). CDR3 nucleotide sequence: TGTGCCAGTAGCGGGACAGGGGGTCAGCCCCAGCATTTT. It translates to CASSGTGGQPQHF.

This chain links TRBV10-3 with TRBJ2-3; 16 bases map to TRBD2. The CDR3 covers 17 residues. Germline assignment: CDR1 ENHRY and CDR2 SYGVKD. V shed 6 bases, J shed 2 bases, and the junction held 5 bases outside the gene matches. Here the CDR3 reads CAISGTSGRDYTDTQYF. In nucleotides, the CDR3 is TGTGCCATCAGCGGGACTAGCGGGAGGGATTACACAGATACGCAGTATTTT.

The gene calls are TRBV7-2 and TRBJ2-3, with D perhaps matching TRBD2 (5 bases). V lost 0 bases, J lost 2 bases, and 12 bases lay in between. The CDR3 totals 16 residues. Germline-derived CDR1 and CDR2 are SGHTA and FQGNSA. The CDR3: CASSLASDIPTDTQYF. CDR3 bases: TGTGCCAGCAGCTTAGCTAGCGACATTCCCACAGATACGCAGTATTTT.

The V gene is TRBV2, the J gene TRBJ1-1; the D gene is possibly TRBD1 (5 bases). The V gene lost 8 bases and the J gene lost 0 bases, with 19 bases spanning the gap. Germline-derived CDR1 and CDR2 are SNHLY and FYNNEI. The CDR3 covers 16 residues. The CDR3 here is CASGGTQPGMNTEAFF. DNA of the CDR3: TGTGCCAGCGGAGGGACCCAACCTGGGATGAACACTGAAGCTTTCTTT.

The chain recombines TRBV7-2 with TRBJ1-3; the D gene is possibly TRBD1 (5 bases). The ends were cut back, 3 bases at V and 4 bases at J, with 10 bases in the middle. This CDR3 spans 14 amino acids. Germline V gives CDR1 SGHTA, CDR2 FQGNSA. The CDR3 coding sequence is TGTGCCAGCAGCTTCCCTGGGGGGGGAAACACCATATATTTT. This encodes CASSFPGGGNTIYF.

V is TRBV7-2 and J is TRBJ1-1, with no clear D. Germline loops: CDR1 SGHTA, CDR2 FQGNSA. The CDR3 is 14 amino acids. V lost 6 bases, J lost 5 bases, and 16 bases lay in between. The CDR3 coding sequence is TGTGCCAGCAGTGCCCGAGGGTTAAGTACTGAAGCTTTCTTT. This codes for CASSARGLSTEAFF.

This clone was seen a few times. The chain recombines TRBV6-5 with TRBJ1-2; D is unresolved. Deletions cut 0 bases from V and 8 bases from J, with 7 bases between. Germline V CDR1 and CDR2: MNHEY, SVGAGI. The CDR3 spans 12 residues. The CDR3 sequence: CASSYSRGGYTF. CDR3 nucleotide sequence: TGTGCCAGCAGTTACTCGCGAGGAGGCTACACCTTC.

This rearrangement joins TRBV11-2 to TRBJ1-1; D is uncertain. The CDR3 sequence is 12 residues long. V was pared by 4 bases and J by 2 bases, with 5 bases between. The germline CDR1 and CDR2 sequences are SGHAT and FQNNGV. This CDR3 reads CASSSGNTEAFF. The DNA for the CDR3 is TGTGCCAGCAGCTCAGGCAACACTGAAGCTTTCTTT. The full variable domain, with the rest looked up from reference TRBV11-2 and TRBJ1-1, is EAGVAQSPRYKIIEKRQSVAFWCNPISGHATLYWYQQILGQGPKLLIQFQNNGVVDDSQLPKDRFSAERLKGVDSTLKIQPAKLEDSAVYLCASSSGNTEAFFGQGTRLTVV.

V gene TRBV28 combines with J gene TRBJ1-5; tentatively, D is TRBD1 (6 bases). CDR3 length: 14 amino acids. Looked up from germline, CDR1 is MDHEN and CDR2 is SYDVKM. The ends were cut back, 5 bases at V and 5 bases at J, with 13 bases in the middle. The CDR3 DNA is TGTGCCAGCAGTACCCAGACAGGTTATCAGCCCCAGCATTTT. It codes for CASSTQTGYQPQHF.

This chain links TRBV6-6 with TRBJ1-3; 11 bases align to TRBD1. This CDR3 region has 14 residues. V dropped 6 bases and J dropped 7; count of bases not matched to a gene: 5. Germline V gives CDR1 MNHNY, CDR2 SVGAGI (reference sequence). The CDR3 loop reads CASRTGTGGNTIYF. For the CDR3, the DNA is TGTGCCAGCAGGACCGGGACAGGGGGGAACACCATATATTTT.

The V and J genes are TRBV4-3 and TRBJ1-6; D not certain. Trimming took 1 base from V and 9 from J, leaving 10 bases between them. Germline V gives CDR1 LGHNA, CDR2 YSLEER. This CDR3 has 14 residues. The CDR3 coding sequence is TGCGCCAGCAGCCAAGGGACGGCGGGTTCACCCCTCCACTTT. Its protein product is CASSQGTAGSPLHF.

In DNA form, the CDR3 reads TGTGCCAGCAGCGCAGACAGGGGATCCTACAATGAGCAGTTCTTC. Translation gives CASSADRGSYNEQFF. The chain uses TRBV2 and TRBJ2-1; TRBD1 agrees at 8 bases. The V segment lost 6 bases and the J segment 1 base; nucleotides outside the gene matches: 5. Germline CDR1 and CDR2: SNHLY and FYNNEI. The CDR3 length is 15 residues. Supplemented by reference TRBV2 and TRBJ2-1, the full variable domain reads EPEVTQTPSHQVTQMGQEVILRCVPISNHLYFYWYRQILGQKVEFLVSFYNNEISEKSEIFDDQFSVERPDGSNFTLKIRSTKLEDSAMYFCASSADRGSYNEQFFGPGTRLTVL.

V is TRBV3-1 (or the pseudogene TRBV3-2) and J is TRBJ1-2; 7 positions match TRBD1. Germline CDR1 LGHDT, CDR2 YNNKEL (reference sequence). The trim removed 0 bases at V and 4 bases at J, leaving 5 bases unmatched. This CDR3 has 15 amino acids. CDR3 region: CASSQETGFVYGYTF. CDR3 coding DNA: TGTGCCAGCAGCCAAGAGACAGGGTTTGTCTATGGCTACACCTTC.

CDR3 loop: CASSIPGQRTGELFF. The CDR3 nucleotides read TGTGCCAGCAGCATCCCGGGACAGCGCACCGGGGAGCTGTTTTTT. The gene calls are TRBV11-2 and TRBJ2-2, with 7 bases lining up with TRBD1. The junction had 7 bases not matched to a gene; V was cut back by 5 bases and J by 4 bases. The CDR3 is 15 amino acids. Germline CDR1 is SGHAT and CDR2 is FQNNGV.

This clone was counted a few times. The chain has TRBV6-2 or TRBV6-3 and TRBJ2-1, with 13 bases lining up with TRBD2. Unmatched junction bases numbered 8, after V lost 5 bases and J lost 10 bases. Germline CDR1 is MNHEY and CDR2 is SVGEGT. CDR3 length: 15 residues. CDR3 loop: CASSPGLAGVGEQFF. CDR3 sequence (DNA): TGTGCCAGCAGTCCCGGACTAGCGGGAGTTGGAGAGCAGTTCTTC.

The chain recombines TRBV11-3 with TRBJ1-1, with 8 positions matching TRBD1. V shed 2 bases and J 2 bases; nucleotides not matched to a gene: 10. Germline V gene sequence: CDR1 SGHNT, CDR2 YENEEA. This CDR3 comprises 17 residues. The CDR3 sequence: CASSLMGLGTGNTEAFF. The CDR3 DNA reads TGTGCCAGCAGCTTAATGGGTCTGGGGACAGGAAACACTGAAGCTTTCTTT.

The chain couples TRBV9 to TRBJ2-3; 7 bases map to TRBD2. The CDR3 is 15 amino acids. V shed 4 bases and J 1 base; nucleotides not matched to a gene: 6. Germline CDR1 SGDLS, CDR2 YYNGEE. CDR3 sequence: CASSSVLAGTDTQYF. The CDR3 DNA reads TGTGCCAGCAGCAGCGTTCTAGCGGGCACAGATACGCAGTATTTT.